Listed below are T cell receptor beta chains from one sample, sequenced in a study of blood T cell repertoires in COVID-19. The table came from immunoSEQ multiplex PCR; TCRdb's copy has only in-frame clones and leaves some out. The data show 23,000 or so clones, about 93% seen once. Sequencing was done on a sample of peripheral blood. Every receptor here comes from a human donor in a cohort sampled during active COVID-19. CDR3s include the opening cysteine and the closing phenylalanine or tryptophan. Fields, in order: D gene, clone size, J gene, V gene, CDR3 length, CDR3 DNA, CDR3 protein. A D gene is named only where the DNA matches it firmly. Some rows mark clone size as missing; the rest say once, few, many or name a class of expanded clone.

TRBD2	.	TRBJ2-5	TRBV9	14	TGTGCCAGCAGCGTCGGGGGGGCCCGGGAGACCCAGTACTTC	CASSVGGARETQYF
.	once	TRBJ2-3	TRBV5-6	17	TGTGCCAGCAGCCCCTCGGACCGCGGGGCGCTGACAGATACGCAGTATTTT	CASSPSDRGALTDTQYF
.	.	TRBJ2-5	TRBV4-2	10	TGTGCCAGCCCGAGTGAGACCCAGTACTTC	CASPSETQYF
TRBD1	.	TRBJ2-7	TRBV6-5	13	TGTGCCAGCGGGACAGGCGTTTCGGACGAGCAGTACTTC	CASGTGVSDEQYF
.	.	TRBJ2-3	TRBV13	14	TGTGCCAGCAGCTACAGGAGGGACACAGATACGCAGTATTTT	CASSYRRDTDTQYF
.	.	TRBJ2-1	TRBV10-3	12	TGTGCCATCTCCGAGGGCTTAAATGAGCAGTTCTTC	CAISEGLNEQFF
.	.	TRBJ1-1	TRBV19	13	TGTGCCAGTAGTTTTCGGGGGGCAACTGAAGCTTTCTTT	CASSFRGATEAFF
.	.	TRBJ1-1	TRBV12-5	11	TGTGCTAGTGGTCTACAGGATGAAGCTTTCTTT	CASGLQDEAFF
.	once	TRBJ1-1	TRBV13	14	TGTGCCAGCAGCTTGATTACCACACCGGGAGAGGCTTTCTTT	CASSLITTPGEAFF
.	.	TRBJ1-2	TRBV2	13	TGTGCCAGCATGGGTAGGGGTGACTATGGCTACACCTTC	CASMGRGDYGYTF
.	.	TRBJ2-7	TRBV20-1	11	TGCAGTGCTTTGGACAAATACGAGCAGTACTTC	CSALDKYEQYF
.	.	TRBJ1-2	TRBV10-3	12	TGTGCCATCAGTGAAGAGTCATATGGCTACACCTTC	CAISEESYGYTF
TRBD1	.	TRBJ1-2	TRBV6-5	14	TGTGCCAGCCGAGACAGGGTCGGCAACTATGGCTACACCTTC	CASRDRVGNYGYTF
.	.	TRBJ1-4	TRBV5-4	14	TGTGCCAGCAGCGGGACAAGCAGTCTTGAAAAACTGTTTTTT	CASSGTSSLEKLFF
TRBD1	.	TRBJ1-2	TRBV10-3	13	TGTGCCATCAGTCCCGACAGGGGCTATGGCTACACCTTC	CAISPDRGYGYTF
TRBD2	.	TRBJ2-5	TRBV9	20	TGTGCCAGCAGCCCTGGGGCTAGCGGGGGGGCCTTAGGACCCCAAGAGACCCAGTACTTC	CASSPGASGGALGPQETQYF
.	.	TRBJ1-5	TRBV7-6	13	TGTGCCAGCAGCTTAGGCAGGAATCAGCCCCAGCATTTT	CASSLGRNQPQHF
.	.	TRBJ1-1	TRBV2	13	TGTGCCAGCAGATCCCCAGGGGTTGACGGTGCTTTCTTT	CASRSPGVDGAFF
TRBD1	once	TRBJ1-6	TRBV10-3	17	TGTGCCATCAGTGAGACTACCTTCACAGGGGGGAATTCACCCCTCCACTTT	CAISETTFTGGNSPLHF
.	.	TRBJ1-1	TRBV11-3	13	TGTGCCAGCAGCTTAGAAACTGGACAGGAAGCTTTCTTT	CASSLETGQEAFF
.	few	TRBJ2-3	TRBV12-3/TRBV12-4	13	TGTGCCAGCAGTTTTCCCGGGGCAGATACGCAGTATTTT	CASSFPGADTQYF
.	.	TRBJ1-3	TRBV13	15	TGTGCCAGCAGCTTAAAAGTGACACTTGGAAACACCATATATTTT	CASSLKVTLGNTIYF
TRBD1	.	TRBJ1-5	TRBV6-2/TRBV6-3	15	TGTGCCAGCAGCCAGACAGGGCCCACCAATCAGCCCCAGCATTTT	CASSQTGPTNQPQHF
.	.	TRBJ1-5	TRBV6-5	14	TGTGCCAGCAGTTATAGGGAGGTAAATCAGCCCCAGCATTTT	CASSYREVNQPQHF
.	.	TRBJ1-2	TRBV29-1	11	TGCAGCGTAGAGGTGCGTTATGGCTACACCTTC	CSVEVRYGYTF
.	.	TRBJ1-4	TRBV19	16	TGTGCCAGTAGTTCTTGGAAACAGGCCACTAATGAAAAACTGTTTTTT	CASSSWKQATNEKLFF
TRBD1	.	TRBJ2-5	TRBV2	15	TGTGCCATCTCTGGGACAGACCAGTACCAAGAGACCCAGTACTTC	CAISGTDQYQETQYF
TRBD1	once	TRBJ1-6	TRBV7-2	14	TGTGCCAGCAGCTTTGACAGGGCTAATTCACCCCTCCACTTT	CASSFDRANSPLHF
TRBD1	.	TRBJ1-2	TRBV28	14	TGTGCCAGCAGTTCCTACAGGGGGCATGGTGGCTACACCTTC	CASSSYRGHGGYTF
TRBD2	.	TRBJ2-3	TRBV9	15	TGTGCCAGCAGCTCTCGGGAGGGAACCACAGATACGCAGTATTTT	CASSSREGTTDTQYF
TRBD1	.	TRBJ2-4	TRBV19	15	TGTGCCAGTAGCGTTACAGGGGGAGCCAAAAACATTCAGTACTTC	CASSVTGGAKNIQYF
.	.	TRBJ2-1	TRBV9	17	TGTGCCAGCAGCGTAGCTAACTCCCGGAGCTCCTACAATGAGCAGTTCTTC	CASSVANSRSSYNEQFF
.	.	TRBJ2-7	TRBV7-2	15	TGTGCCAGCAGCTTAGAGAGAAGGGCGGGGAGCGAGCAGTACTTC	CASSLERRAGSEQYF
.	.	TRBJ1-5	TRBV5-1	12	TGCGCCAGCAGCAACGGGGATCAGCCCCAGCATTTT	CASSNGDQPQHF
.	.	TRBJ1-2	TRBV7-9	14	TGTGCCAGCAGCGATGATAAGAGGTTGGATGGCTACACCTTC	CASSDDKRLDGYTF
TRBD1	.	TRBJ1-2	TRBV5-1	14	TGCGCCAGCAGCTTGGGGGACAGTGGGGACGGCTACACCTTC	CASSLGDSGDGYTF
.	.	TRBJ1-4	TRBV6-5	13	TGTGCCAGCAGAGGGGCAGGTAATGAAAAACTGTTTTTT	CASRGAGNEKLFF
.	.	TRBJ1-5	TRBV5-8	15	TGTGCCAGCAGCCTAAGGGGAATTGCTAATCAGCCCCAGCATTTT	CASSLRGIANQPQHF
.	.	TRBJ1-4	TRBV6-5	14	TGTGCCAGCAGAAAGAGGGCTGAAGGTGAAAAACTGTTTTTT	CASRKRAEGEKLFF
.	few	TRBJ1-6	TRBV6-2/TRBV6-3	15	TGTGCCAGCAGCCGTCGGACAGAACGAAGTTCACCCCTCCACTTT	CASSRRTERSSPLHF
.	.	TRBJ2-3	TRBV5-1	16	TGCGCCAGCAGCTTGGCCCGGGGGAGTGGGACAGATACGCAGTATTTT	CASSLARGSGTDTQYF
TRBD1	.	TRBJ2-5	TRBV7-2	17	TGTGCCAGCAGCTTAGCGGTGCGGGACAGGGGACGAGAGACCCAGTACTTC	CASSLAVRDRGRETQYF
TRBD2	.	TRBJ2-3	TRBV10-3	15	TGTGCCATCAGTGAGGCCAGCGGGGGCACAGATACGCAGTATTTT	CAISEASGGTDTQYF